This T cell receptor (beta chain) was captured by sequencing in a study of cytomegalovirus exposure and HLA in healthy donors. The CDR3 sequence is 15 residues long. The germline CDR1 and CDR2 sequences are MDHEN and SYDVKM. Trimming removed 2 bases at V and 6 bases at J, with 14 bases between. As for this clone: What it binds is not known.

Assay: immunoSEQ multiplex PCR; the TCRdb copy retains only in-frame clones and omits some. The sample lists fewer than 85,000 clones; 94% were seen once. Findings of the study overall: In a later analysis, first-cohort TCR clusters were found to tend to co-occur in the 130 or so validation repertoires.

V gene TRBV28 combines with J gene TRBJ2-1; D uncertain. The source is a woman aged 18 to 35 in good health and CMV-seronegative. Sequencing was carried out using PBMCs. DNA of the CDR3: TGTGCCAGCAGTTTACCCCCCCCGGTTTCCAATGAGCAGTTCTTC. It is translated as CASSLPPPVSNEQFF.